This T cell receptor (beta chain) was identified in a study of T cell responses to AZD1222 COVID-19 vaccine. Study-wide findings and caveats: Donors, mostly white British, included more females; clonal diversity was possibly underestimated. CD4 TCRs associated with vaccination spanned spike, dominating at 160-218 and 743-854. Regions left unmutated in variants are reportedly the target of nearly half of spike-specific TCRs. Repertoires were sampled only after the peak T cell response.

With regard to this clone: The antigen is undetermined.

V shed 5 bases and J shed 5 bases, with 18 bases lying between them. CDR1 and CDR2 (germline): SGHRS, YFSETQ. The length of the CDR3 is 15 residues. Repertoires were generated with immunoSEQ multiplex PCR, while TCRdb's copy carries only in-frame clones and drops some. This table holds approximately 150,000 clones, about 90% found once. The specimen comprised peripheral blood, sampled on day 0 of AZD1222 vaccination. This clonotype was sampled from an adult in good health. The V and J genes are TRBV5-1 and TRBJ2-3, with D perhaps TRBD1 or TRBD2 (6 bases each). The CDR3 loop is CASSGGPLSGDTQYF. The CDR3 DNA is TGCGCCAGCAGTGGGGGGCCACTTTCTGGAGATACGCAGTATTTT.